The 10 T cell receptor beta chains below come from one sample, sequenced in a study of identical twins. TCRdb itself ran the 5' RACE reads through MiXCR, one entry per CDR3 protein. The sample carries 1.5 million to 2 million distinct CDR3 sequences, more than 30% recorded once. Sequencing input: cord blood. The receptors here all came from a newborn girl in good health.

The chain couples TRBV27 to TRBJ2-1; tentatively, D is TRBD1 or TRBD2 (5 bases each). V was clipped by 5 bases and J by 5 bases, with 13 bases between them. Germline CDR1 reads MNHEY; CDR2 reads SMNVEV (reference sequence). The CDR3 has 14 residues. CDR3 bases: TGTGCCAGCAGTAGGCTAGTGGGGGACAATGAGCAGTTCTTC. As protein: CASSRLVGDNEQFF.

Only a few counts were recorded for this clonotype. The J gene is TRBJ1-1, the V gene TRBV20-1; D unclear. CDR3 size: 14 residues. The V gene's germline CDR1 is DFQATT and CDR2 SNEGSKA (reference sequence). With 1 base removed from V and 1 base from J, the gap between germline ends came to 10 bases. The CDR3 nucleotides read TGCAGTGCTAGAGGTTTGGGGAAGAACACTGAAGCTTTCTTT. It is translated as CSARGLGKNTEAFF.

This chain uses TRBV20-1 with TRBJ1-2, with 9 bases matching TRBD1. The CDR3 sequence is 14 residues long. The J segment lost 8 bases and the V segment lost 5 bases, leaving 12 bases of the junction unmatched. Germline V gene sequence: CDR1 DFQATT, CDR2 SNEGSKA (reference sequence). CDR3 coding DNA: TGCAGTGCTCCCTCCCCCGGGACAGGGTGGGGCTACACCTTC. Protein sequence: CSAPSPGTGWGYTF.

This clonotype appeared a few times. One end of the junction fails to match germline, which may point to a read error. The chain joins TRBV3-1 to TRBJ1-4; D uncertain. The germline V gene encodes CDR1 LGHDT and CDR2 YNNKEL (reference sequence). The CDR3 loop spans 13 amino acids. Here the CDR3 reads CASRYSLNEKLFF. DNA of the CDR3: TGTGCCAGCCGATACAGCCTTAATGAGAAACTGTTTTTT.

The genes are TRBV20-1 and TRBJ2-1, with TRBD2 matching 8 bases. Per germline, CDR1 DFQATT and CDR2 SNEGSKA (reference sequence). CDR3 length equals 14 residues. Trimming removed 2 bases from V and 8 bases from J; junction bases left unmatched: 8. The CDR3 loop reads CSARSQVRGDEQFF. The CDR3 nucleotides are TGCAGTGCTAGAAGTCAGGTGCGGGGGGATGAGCAGTTCTTC.

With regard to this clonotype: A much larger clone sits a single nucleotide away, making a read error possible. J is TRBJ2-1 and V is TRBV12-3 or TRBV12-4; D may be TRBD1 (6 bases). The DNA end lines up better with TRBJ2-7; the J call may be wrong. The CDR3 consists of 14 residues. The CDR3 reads CASSDYRVNNEQYF. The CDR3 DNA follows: TGTGCCAGCAGTGACTACAGGGTTAACAATGAGCAGTACTTC.

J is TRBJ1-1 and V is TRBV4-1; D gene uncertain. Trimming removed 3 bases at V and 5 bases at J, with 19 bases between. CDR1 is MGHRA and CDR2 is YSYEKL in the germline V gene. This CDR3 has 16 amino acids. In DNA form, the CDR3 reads TGCGCCAGCAGCCAGGGATTGAGGGTCGGCGAGACTGAAGCTTTCTTT. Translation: CASSQGLRVGETEAFF.

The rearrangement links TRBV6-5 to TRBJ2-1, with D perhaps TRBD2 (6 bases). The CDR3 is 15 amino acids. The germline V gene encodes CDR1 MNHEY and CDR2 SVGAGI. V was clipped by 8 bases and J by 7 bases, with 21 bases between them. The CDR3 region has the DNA TGTGCCAGCGGAATACTAGCACCGAGGAGGAATGAGCAGTTCTTC. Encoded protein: CASGILAPRRNEQFF.

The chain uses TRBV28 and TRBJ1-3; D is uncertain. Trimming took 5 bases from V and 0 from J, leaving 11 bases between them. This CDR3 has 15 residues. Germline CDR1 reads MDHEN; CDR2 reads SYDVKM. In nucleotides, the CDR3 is TGTGCCAGCAGTCCCCCTATGGGCTCTGGAAACACCATATATTTT. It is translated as CASSPPMGSGNTIYF.

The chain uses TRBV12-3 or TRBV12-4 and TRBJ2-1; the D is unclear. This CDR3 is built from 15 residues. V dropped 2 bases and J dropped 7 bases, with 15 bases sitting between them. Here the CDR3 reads CASSLSLAEPNEQFF. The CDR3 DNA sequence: TGTGCCAGCAGTTTATCCCTTGCGGAACCAAATGAGCAGTTCTTC.